The subject of this entry is one T cell receptor (beta chain). The antigen is undetermined. These data come from a study of vaccination and CD4 T cells after COVID-19. Sequenced with the Oncomine TCR Beta short-read assay was DNA taken from cultured CD4+ T cells. TCRdb redid the calling of the PCR reads with MiXCR, one entry per CDR3 protein. This sample has more than 10,000 distinct CDR3 sequences, with about 47% found just once. The study's findings and limits: The rise in median SARS-CoV-2-reactive clonotypes, from approximately 23 to 38, was not significant.

The CDR3 is made up of 15 amino acids. Trimming stripped 3 bases from V and 4 bases from J, with 16 bases between. Looked up from germline, CDR1 is GTSNPN and CDR2 is SVGIG (reference sequence). Treatment denoted: approximately 9-day PBMC culture with coronavirus spike peptide pools or control peptides (ViraFEST assay). ViraFEST relied on peptide pools to expand antigen-specific T cells; the TCRs were sequenced afterward. The sequence was collected from a human donor who had recovered from COVID-19. The sequencing sample was made of CD4+ T cells from blood, cultured in vitro. The gene calls are TRBV30 and TRBJ1-5; no firm D call. CDR3 sequence (DNA): TGTGCCTGGAGCCCCGGAATAACGGGAAATCAGCCCCAGCATTTT. Protein product: CAWSPGITGNQPQHF.